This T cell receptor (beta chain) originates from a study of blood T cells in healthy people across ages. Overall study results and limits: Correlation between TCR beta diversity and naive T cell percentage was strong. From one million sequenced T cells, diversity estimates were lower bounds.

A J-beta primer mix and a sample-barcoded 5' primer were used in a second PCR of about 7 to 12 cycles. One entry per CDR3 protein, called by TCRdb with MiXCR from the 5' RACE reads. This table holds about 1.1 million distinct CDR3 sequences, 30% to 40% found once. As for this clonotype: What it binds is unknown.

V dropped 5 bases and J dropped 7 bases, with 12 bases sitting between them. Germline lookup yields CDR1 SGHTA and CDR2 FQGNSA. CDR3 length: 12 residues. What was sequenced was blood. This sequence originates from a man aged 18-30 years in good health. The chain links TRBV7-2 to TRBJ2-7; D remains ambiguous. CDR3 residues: CASSPVGNEQYF. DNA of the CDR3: TGTGCCAGCAGCCCCGTAGGGAATGAGCAGTACTTC. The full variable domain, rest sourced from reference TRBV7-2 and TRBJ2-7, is GAGVSQSPSNKVTEKGKDVELRCDPISGHTALYWYRQSLGQGLEFLIYFQGNSAPDKSGLPSDRFSAERTGGSVSTLTIQRTQQEDSAVYLCASSPVGNEQYFGPGTRLTVT.